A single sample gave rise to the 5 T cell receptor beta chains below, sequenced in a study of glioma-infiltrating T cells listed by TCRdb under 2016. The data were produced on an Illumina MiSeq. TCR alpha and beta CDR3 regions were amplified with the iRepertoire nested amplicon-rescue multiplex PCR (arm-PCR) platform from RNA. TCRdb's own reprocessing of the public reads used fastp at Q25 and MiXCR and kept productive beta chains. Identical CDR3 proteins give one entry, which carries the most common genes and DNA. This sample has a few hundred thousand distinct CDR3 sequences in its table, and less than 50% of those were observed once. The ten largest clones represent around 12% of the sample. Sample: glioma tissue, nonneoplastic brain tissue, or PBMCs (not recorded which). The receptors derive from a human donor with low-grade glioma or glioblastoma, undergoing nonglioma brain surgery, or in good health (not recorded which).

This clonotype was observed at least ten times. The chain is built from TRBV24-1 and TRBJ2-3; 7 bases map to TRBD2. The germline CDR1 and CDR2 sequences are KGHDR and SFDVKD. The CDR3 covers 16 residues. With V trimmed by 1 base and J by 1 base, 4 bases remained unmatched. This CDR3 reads CATSDFPGGGTDTQYF. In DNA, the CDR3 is TGTGCCACCAGTGATTTCCCGGGGGGAGGCACAGATACGCAGTATTTT.

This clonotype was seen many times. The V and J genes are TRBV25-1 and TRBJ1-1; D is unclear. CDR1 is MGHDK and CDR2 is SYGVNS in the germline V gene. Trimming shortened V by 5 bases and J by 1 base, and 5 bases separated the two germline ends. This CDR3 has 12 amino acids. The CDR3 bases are TGTGCCAGCAGTCTCCAGAACACTGAAGCTTTCTTT. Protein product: CASSLQNTEAFF.

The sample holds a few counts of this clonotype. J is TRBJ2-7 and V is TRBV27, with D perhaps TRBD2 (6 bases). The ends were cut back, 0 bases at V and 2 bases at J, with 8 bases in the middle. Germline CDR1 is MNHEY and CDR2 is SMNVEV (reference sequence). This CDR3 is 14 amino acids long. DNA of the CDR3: TGTGCCAGCAGTTTATCGACTAGACCCTACGAGCAGTACTTC. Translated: CASSLSTRPYEQYF.

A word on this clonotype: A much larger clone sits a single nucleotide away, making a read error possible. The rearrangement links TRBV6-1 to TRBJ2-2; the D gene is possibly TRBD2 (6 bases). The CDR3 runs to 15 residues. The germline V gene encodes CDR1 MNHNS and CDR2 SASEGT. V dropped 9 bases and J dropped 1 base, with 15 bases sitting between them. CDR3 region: CASRADGGNTGELFF. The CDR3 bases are TGTGCCAGTCGAGCCGACGGGGGGAACACCGGGGAGCTGTTTTTT.

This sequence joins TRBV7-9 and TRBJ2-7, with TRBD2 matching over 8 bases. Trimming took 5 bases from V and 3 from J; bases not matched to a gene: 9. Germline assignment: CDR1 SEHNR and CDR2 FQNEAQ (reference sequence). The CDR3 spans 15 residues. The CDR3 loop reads CASSLPIAGYYEQYF. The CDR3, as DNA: TGTGCCAGCAGCCTCCCCATAGCGGGGTACTACGAGCAGTACTTC.